The 22 T cell receptor beta chains in this list originate from one sample, sequenced in a study of OX40 agonist ivuxolimab in advanced cancers. Profiled with immunoSEQ multiplex PCR; TCRdb holds only in-frame clones, not every one. The sample contains approximately 83,000 clones, approximately 81% of which appear only once. The specimen was CD4+ or CD8+ T cells sorted from blood, collected in a trial of the OX40 agonist ivuxolimab. These receptors were obtained from an adult with an advanced solid tumor such as melanoma, head and neck, liver or kidney cancer.

This clone has just one count. Additional DNA sequences in this sample encode the identical CDR3. This chain uses TRBV5-6 with TRBJ1-2; D might be TRBD1 (5 bases). Trimming left V 4 bases short and J 2 bases short, with 9 bases between. Germline lookup yields CDR1 SGHDT and CDR2 YYEEEE. The CDR3 extends over 13 amino acids. Here the CDR3 reads CASSLRGNYGYTF. DNA of the CDR3: TGTGCCAGCAGCCTGAGGGGAAACTATGGCTACACCTTC.

The chain uses TRBV4-1 and TRBJ1-2; 9 bases map to TRBD1. Germline values: CDR1 MGHRA, CDR2 YSYEKL. This CDR3 region has 16 residues. Trimming took 1 base from V and 7 from J; bases not matched to a gene: 10. The CDR3 sequence: CASSQVGTGNVFGYTF. CDR3 nucleotide sequence: TGCGCCAGCAGCCAAGTGGGGACAGGGAATGTGTTTGGCTACACCTTC.

V is TRBV7-2 and J is TRBJ2-2, with D uncertain. CDR1 and CDR2 (germline): SGHTA, FQGNSA. The CDR3 totals 13 residues. The V gene lost 1 base and the J gene lost 3 bases, with 3 bases spanning the gap. CDR3 sequence: CASSLVDTGELFF. In DNA form, the CDR3 reads TGTGCCAGCAGCTTAGTAGACACCGGGGAGCTGTTTTTT.

V usage is TRBV6-1 and J usage is TRBJ1-4, with D hard to call. Trimming removed 2 bases from V and 6 bases from J, with 16 bases in between. Germline CDR1 reads MNHNS; CDR2 reads SASEGT. The CDR3 runs to 16 residues. The CDR3 spells CASSEFPPLEDEKLFF. The CDR3 nucleotides read TGTGCCAGCAGTGAATTCCCGCCCCTGGAGGATGAAAAACTGTTTTTT.

The V call is TRBV29-1, the J call TRBJ1-2; tentative D call: TRBD1 (5 bases). There are 14 residues in the CDR3. V shed 4 bases and J shed 0 bases, with 12 bases lying between them. Germline CDR1 is SQVTM and CDR2 is ANQGSEA. The DNA for the CDR3 is TGCAGCGTTGTCTACGGGGCGCCTAACTATGGCTACACCTTC. This translates into CSVVYGAPNYGYTF. Variable domain in full (rest from reference TRBV29-1 and TRBJ1-2): SAVISQKPSRDICQRGTSLTIQCQVDSQVTMMFWYRQQPGQSLTLIATANQGSEATYESGFVIDKFPISRPNLTFSTLTVSNMSPEDSSIYLCSVVYGAPNYGYTFGSGTRLTVV.

The gene calls are TRBV6-5 and TRBJ2-3; a possible D gene is TRBD1 (6 bases). This CDR3 is built from 14 residues. V lost 0 bases, J lost 6 bases, and 10 bases lay in between. Germline V gives CDR1 MNHEY, CDR2 SVGAGI. In DNA, the CDR3 is TGTGCCAGCAGTTACTCTCAGAGGGGGGATACGCAGTATTTT. It translates to CASSYSQRGDTQYF.

V is TRBV18 and J is TRBJ1-1; 9 bases match TRBD1. The CDR3 is 20 residues long. V shed 2 bases and J 1 base; nucleotides not matched to a gene: 17. Germline assignment: CDR1 KGHSH and CDR2 LQKENI. CDR3 bases: TGTGCCAGCTCACCAGTACGGACCGGATTACAGGGGGCTTCGAACACTGAAGCTTTCTTT. Protein: CASSPVRTGLQGASNTEAFF.

This clone was counted only a few times. The chain combines TRBV23-1 with TRBJ1-2; TRBD1 is a possible D gene (5 bases). TRBV23-1 has ORF status, its function being uncertain. The CDR3 has 13 amino acids. Trimming cost V 0 bases and J 3 bases, with 5 bases left between them. The CDR3 reads CASSQSGDYGYTF. CDR3 coding DNA: TGCGCCAGCAGTCAATCGGGGGACTATGGCTACACCTTC.

This clone was detected only once. The chain joins TRBV6-6 to TRBJ2-7; a possible D gene is TRBD2 (5 bases). V shed 2 bases and J shed 3 bases, with 8 bases lying between them. The CDR3 consists of 13 residues. Germline CDR1 MNHNY, CDR2 SVGAGI (reference sequence). The DNA of the CDR3 is TGTGCCAGCAGTTACGAGGAGGACTACGAGCAGTACTTC. Amino acids: CASSYEEDYEQYF.

The chain links TRBV11-2 to TRBJ2-3; the match to TRBD2 covers 7 bases. The CDR3 runs 12 residues. The J segment lost 6 bases and the V segment lost 5 bases, leaving 2 bases of the junction unmatched. In germline, CDR1 is SGHAT, CDR2 FQNNGV. CDR3 loop: CASSIGRDTQYF. DNA for the CDR3: TGTGCCAGCAGCATCGGGAGGGATACGCAGTATTTT.

The genes are TRBV5-4 and TRBJ1-4; no clear D. The ends were cut back, 4 bases at V and 8 bases at J, with 15 bases in the middle. Germline V gene sequence: CDR1 SGHNT, CDR2 YYREEE (reference sequence). CDR3 length equals 14 residues. The CDR3 DNA reads as TGTGCCAGCAGCGCCGGCCTCGAAGGGGAAAAACTGTTTTTT. The encoded protein is CASSAGLEGEKLFF. Complete variable domain (other parts from reference TRBV5-4 and TRBJ1-4): ETGVTQSPTHLIKTRGQQVTLRCSSQSGHNTVSWYQQALGQGPQFIFQYYREEENGRGNFPPRFSGLQFPNYSSELNVNALELDDSALYLCASSAGLEGEKLFFGSGTQLSVL.

J is TRBJ2-1 and V is TRBV4-3; D unclear. Per germline, CDR1 LGHNA and CDR2 YSLEER. CDR3 length: 11 amino acids. V was trimmed by 6 bases and J by 8 bases, leaving 8 bases between them. Here the CDR3 DNA reads TGCGCCAGCAGGAGTAGAGATGAGCAGTTCTTC. This encodes CASRSRDEQFF.

The rearrangement joins TRBV5-8 to TRBJ2-6; D call uncertain. The V end lost 7 bases, the J end lost 2 bases, and 10 bases lay between the germline ends. The CDR3 is 14 amino acids. Germline V gives CDR1 SGHTS, CDR2 YDEGEE. The CDR3 DNA is TGTGCCAGCTCTGGCCTCGCTGGGGCCAACGTCCTGACTTTC. Protein product: CASSGLAGANVLTF. Using reference TRBV5-8 and TRBJ2-6 for the parts outside the CDR3, the full variable domain is EAGVTQSPTHLIKTRGQQATLRCSPISGHTSVYWYQQALGLGLQFLLWYDEGEERNRGNFPPRFSGRQFPNYSSELNVNALELEDSALYLCASSGLAGANVLTFGAGSRLTVL.

CDR3 nucleotide sequence: TGTGCCAGCTCGCTGGTGGATCTGCGGACCCAGTACTTC. The encoded protein is CASSLVDLRTQYF. V and J are TRBV18 and TRBJ2-5; D ambiguous. Per germline, CDR1 KGHSH and CDR2 LQKENI. The V gene lost 6 bases and the J gene lost 7 bases, with 15 bases spanning the gap. This CDR3 comprises 13 residues.

This clone was detected only a few times. The chain links TRBV7-6 to TRBJ1-1; D not certain. This CDR3 comprises 14 residues. From germline, CDR1 is SGHVS and CDR2 FNYEAQ. The V end lost 4 bases, the J end lost 6 bases, and 15 bases lay between the germline ends. The CDR3 DNA reads as TGTGCCAGCAGCTCGGGAGCGGGGTTGTCTGAAGCTTTCTTT. As protein: CASSSGAGLSEAFF.

This clone has just one count. The chain combines TRBV2 with TRBJ2-2; D gene uncertain. V lost 6 bases to trimming and J lost 0 bases, with 5 bases between them. Germline V gene data show CDR1 as SNHLY and CDR2 as FYNNEI. The CDR3 has 13 amino acids. CDR3 nucleotides: TGTGCCAGCAGAAACACGAACACCGGGGAGCTGTTTTTT. Its translation is CASRNTNTGELFF.

The rearrangement uses TRBV7-2 and TRBJ1-2, with 8 bases that match TRBD1. Trimming took 2 bases from V and 6 from J; bases not matched to a gene: 5. Germline CDR1 reads SGHTA; CDR2 reads FQGNSA. The CDR3 length is 14 residues. The CDR3 loop reads CASSLFQGAHGYTF. Here the CDR3 DNA reads TGTGCCAGCAGCTTATTCCAGGGGGCTCATGGCTACACCTTC. The full variable domain, rest sourced from reference TRBV7-2 and TRBJ1-2, is GAGVSQSPSNKVTEKGKDVELRCDPISGHTALYWYRQSLGQGLEFLIYFQGNSAPDKSGLPSDRFSAERTGGSVSTLTIQRTQQEDSAVYLCASSLFQGAHGYTFGSGTRLTVV.

This rearrangement joins TRBV6-1 to TRBJ1-4; maybe TRBD1 (5 bases). This CDR3 is built from 15 residues. V dropped 0 bases and J dropped 8 bases, with 13 bases sitting between them. Germline V lookup: CDR1 MNHNS, CDR2 SASEGT. The CDR3 loop reads CASSEAPGRVEKLFF. In nucleotides, the CDR3 is TGTGCCAGCAGTGAAGCGCCAGGGAGGGTGGAAAAACTGTTTTTT.

V is TRBV28 and J is TRBJ2-1; the D is unclear. CDR1 and CDR2 (germline): MDHEN, SYDVKM. The CDR3 sequence is 11 residues long. V dropped 7 bases and J dropped 8 bases, with 9 bases sitting between them. In DNA, the CDR3 is TGTGCCAGCAACTCGCCCCATGAGCAGTTCTTC. It yields the protein CASNSPHEQFF.

This clone was recorded only once. This chain joins TRBV2 and TRBJ1-1; D is unresolved. V shed 4 bases and J shed 7 bases, with 13 bases lying between them. Germline assignment: CDR1 SNHLY and CDR2 FYNNEI. This CDR3 is 13 amino acids long. The CDR3 DNA sequence: TGTGCCAGCAGTGTGGAACGATTAATTGAAGCTTTCTTT. Translated: CASSVERLIEAFF.

This clone was counted between two and nine times. The chain carries TRBV5-1 and TRBJ1-1; D gene ambiguous. The length of the CDR3 is 13 residues. V was clipped by 0 bases and J by 3 bases, with 6 bases between them. CDR1 is SGHRS, CDR2 YFSETQ, per germline. The CDR3 loop is CASSLVLDTEAFF. The CDR3 region has the DNA TGCGCCAGCAGCTTGGTGCTGGACACTGAAGCTTTCTTT.

V and J are TRBV11-2 and TRBJ1-1; unclear D gene. Germline loops: CDR1 SGHAT, CDR2 FQNNGV. The V gene lost 1 base and the J gene lost 5 bases, with 14 bases spanning the gap. The CDR3 totals 15 residues. The CDR3 reads CASSLGTDPRTEAFF. Here the CDR3 DNA reads TGTGCCAGCAGCTTAGGGACGGACCCGAGAACTGAAGCTTTCTTT. Filled out from reference TRBV11-2 and TRBJ1-1, the complete variable domain reads EAGVAQSPRYKIIEKRQSVAFWCNPISGHATLYWYQQILGQGPKLLIQFQNNGVVDDSQLPKDRFSAERLKGVDSTLKIQPAKLEDSAVYLCASSLGTDPRTEAFFGQGTRLTVV.